This TCR beta chain derives from a study of shared clonotypes between healthy human individuals. Trimming removed 8 bases from V and 6 bases from J, with 11 bases in between. Germline-derived CDR1 and CDR2 are MNHEY and SVGAGI. This CDR3 has 13 amino acids. Libraries were prepared by immunoSEQ multiplex PCR; TCRdb keeps only in-frame clonotypes and omits some of them. Of 2 million to 2.5 million clones listed, about 95% are singletons. It was CD45RO-negative cells, positively selected for CCR7, that made up naive CD8 cells, with terminally differentiated effector memory CD45RA+ cells excluded. The sample taken for sequencing was naive CD8+ T cells sorted from blood. The sequence came from a man between 18 and 29 years old in good health. The genes are TRBV6-5 and TRBJ1-6; D is unresolved. CDR3 region: CASPGGTNSPLHF. The CDR3 DNA sequence: TGTGCCAGCCCCGGTGGTACTAATTCACCCCTCCACTTT.